This T cell receptor beta chain was captured in a study of CD8 T cells in Susac syndrome. Overall study findings and caveats: The study admitted that it had a relatively small number of individuals in its TCR sequencing and HLA analysis. The authors found no clonal expansion in Susac syndrome CD4+ T cell repertoires.

Regarding this clonotype: Its antigen is not known.

The authors reverse transcribed roughly 0.5 to 1 ug RNA with random hexamers. immunoSEQ multiplex PCR amplified TCR beta CDR3 across 54 Vbeta, 13 Jbeta. TCRdb re-called the immunoSEQ multiplex PCR reads with MiXCR, one entry per CDR3 protein. Found here are about 240,000 distinct CDR3 sequences, 96% of them singletons; the top ten hold 0.1%. The sequenced sample consisted of CD4+ T cells from PBMCs. This TCR derives from a human donor with Susac syndrome.

Written as DNA, the CDR3 is TGTGCCACCAGTGAGAGACTAGCGGGAGCTTTGGAGCAGTTCTTC. It codes for CATSERLAGALEQFF. This chain links TRBV24-1 with TRBJ2-1, with 12 positions matching TRBD2. Looked up from germline, CDR1 is KGHDR and CDR2 is SFDVKD. The CDR3 consists of 15 residues. V shed 4 bases, J shed 10 bases, and the junction held 7 bases outside the gene matches.